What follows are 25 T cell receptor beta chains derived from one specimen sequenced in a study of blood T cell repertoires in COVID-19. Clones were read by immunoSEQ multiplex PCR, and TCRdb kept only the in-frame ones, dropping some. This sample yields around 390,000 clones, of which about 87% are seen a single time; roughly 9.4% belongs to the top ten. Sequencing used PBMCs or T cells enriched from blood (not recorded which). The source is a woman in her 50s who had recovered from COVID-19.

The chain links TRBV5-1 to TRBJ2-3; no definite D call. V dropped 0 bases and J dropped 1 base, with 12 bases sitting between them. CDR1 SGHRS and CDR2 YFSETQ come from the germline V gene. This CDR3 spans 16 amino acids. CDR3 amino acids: CASSLGQTQGTDTQYF. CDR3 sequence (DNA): TGCGCCAGCAGCTTGGGGCAAACCCAGGGCACAGATACGCAGTATTTT.

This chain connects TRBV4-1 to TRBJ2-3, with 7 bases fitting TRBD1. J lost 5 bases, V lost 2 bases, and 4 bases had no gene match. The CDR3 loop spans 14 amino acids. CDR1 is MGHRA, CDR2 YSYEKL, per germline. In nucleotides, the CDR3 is TGCGCCAGCAGCCAAATGACAGGGATAGATACGCAGTATTTT. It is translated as CASSQMTGIDTQYF.

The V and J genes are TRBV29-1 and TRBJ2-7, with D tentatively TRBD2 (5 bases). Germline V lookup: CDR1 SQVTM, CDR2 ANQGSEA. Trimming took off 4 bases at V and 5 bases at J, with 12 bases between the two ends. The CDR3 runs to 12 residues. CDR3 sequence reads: CSVAGNPDEQYF. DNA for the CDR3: TGCAGCGTTGCCGGGAATCCCGACGAGCAGTACTTC.

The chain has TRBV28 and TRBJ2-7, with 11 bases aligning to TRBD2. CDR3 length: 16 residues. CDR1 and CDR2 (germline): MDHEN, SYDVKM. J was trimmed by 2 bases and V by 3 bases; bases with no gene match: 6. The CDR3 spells CASSLASGGPAYEQYF. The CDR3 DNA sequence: TGTGCCAGCAGTTTGGCTAGCGGGGGGCCGGCCTACGAGCAGTACTTC.

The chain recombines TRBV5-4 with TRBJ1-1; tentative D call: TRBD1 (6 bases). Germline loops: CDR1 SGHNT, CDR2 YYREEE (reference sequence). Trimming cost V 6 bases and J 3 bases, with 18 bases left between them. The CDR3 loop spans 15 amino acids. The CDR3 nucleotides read TGTGCCAGCATACCAGGGGTGGGCCGGGACACTGAAGCTTTCTTT. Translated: CASIPGVGRDTEAFF.

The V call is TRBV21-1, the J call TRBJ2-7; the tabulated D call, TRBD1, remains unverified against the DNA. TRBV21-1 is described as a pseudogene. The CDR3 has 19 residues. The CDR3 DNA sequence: TGTGCCAGCCTACGTATGGGACAGCCGTACAAGAAGCATTTTTACGAGCAGTACTTC. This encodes CASLRMGQPYKKHFYEQYF.

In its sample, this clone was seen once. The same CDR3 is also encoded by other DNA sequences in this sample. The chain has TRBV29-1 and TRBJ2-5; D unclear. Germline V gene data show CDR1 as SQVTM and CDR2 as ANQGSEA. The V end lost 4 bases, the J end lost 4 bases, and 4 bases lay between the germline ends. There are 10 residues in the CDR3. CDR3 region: CSVVRETQYF. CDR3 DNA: TGCAGCGTTGTTAGAGAGACCCAGTACTTC.

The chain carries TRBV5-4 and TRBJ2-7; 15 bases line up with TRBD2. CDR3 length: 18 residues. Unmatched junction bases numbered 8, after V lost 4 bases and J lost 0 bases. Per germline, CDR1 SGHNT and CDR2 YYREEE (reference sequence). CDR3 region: CASSPGTSGGRSSYEQYF. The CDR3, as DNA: TGTGCCAGCAGCCCCGGGACTAGCGGGGGGCGGAGCTCCTACGAGCAGTACTTC.

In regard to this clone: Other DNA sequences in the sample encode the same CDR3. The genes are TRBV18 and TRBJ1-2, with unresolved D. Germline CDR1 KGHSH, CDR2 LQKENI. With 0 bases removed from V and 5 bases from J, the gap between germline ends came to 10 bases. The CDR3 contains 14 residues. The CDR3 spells CASSPPYRGYGYTF. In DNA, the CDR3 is TGTGCCAGCTCACCACCCTACAGAGGGTATGGCTACACCTTC.

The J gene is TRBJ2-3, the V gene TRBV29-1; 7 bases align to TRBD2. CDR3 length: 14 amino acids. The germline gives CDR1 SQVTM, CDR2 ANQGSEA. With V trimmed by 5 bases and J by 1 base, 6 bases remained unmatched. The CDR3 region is CSVSDRGGTDTQYF. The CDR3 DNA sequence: TGCAGCGTTTCAGACCGGGGGGGCACAGATACGCAGTATTTT.

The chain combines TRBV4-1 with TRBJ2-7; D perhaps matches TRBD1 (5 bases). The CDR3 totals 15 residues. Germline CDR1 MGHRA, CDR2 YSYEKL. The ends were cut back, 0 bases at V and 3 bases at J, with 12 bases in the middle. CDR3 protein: CASSQEQVIGYEQYF. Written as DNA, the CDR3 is TGCGCCAGCAGCCAAGAACAGGTCATCGGCTACGAGCAGTACTTC.

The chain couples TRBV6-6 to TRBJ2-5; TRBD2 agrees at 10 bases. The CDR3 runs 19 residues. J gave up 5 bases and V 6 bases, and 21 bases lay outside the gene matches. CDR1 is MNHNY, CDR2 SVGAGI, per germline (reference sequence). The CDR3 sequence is CASSRRLAGRRGLGETQYF. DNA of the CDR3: TGTGCCAGCAGCCGACGACTAGCGGGTCGGCGGGGTTTGGGGGAGACCCAGTACTTC.

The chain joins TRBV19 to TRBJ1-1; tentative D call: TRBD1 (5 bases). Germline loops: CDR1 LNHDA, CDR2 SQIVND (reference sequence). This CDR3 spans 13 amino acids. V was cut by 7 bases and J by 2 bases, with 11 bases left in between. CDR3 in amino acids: CASNRQTNTEAFF. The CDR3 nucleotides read TGTGCCAGTAACAGACAGACTAACACTGAAGCTTTCTTT.

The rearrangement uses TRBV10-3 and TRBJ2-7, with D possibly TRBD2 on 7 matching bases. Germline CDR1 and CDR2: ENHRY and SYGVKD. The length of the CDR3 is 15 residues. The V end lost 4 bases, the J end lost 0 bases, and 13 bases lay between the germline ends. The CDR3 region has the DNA TGTGCCATCAGTGGAACGAGGGGGGGCTCCTACGAGCAGTACTTC. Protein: CAISGTRGGSYEQYF.

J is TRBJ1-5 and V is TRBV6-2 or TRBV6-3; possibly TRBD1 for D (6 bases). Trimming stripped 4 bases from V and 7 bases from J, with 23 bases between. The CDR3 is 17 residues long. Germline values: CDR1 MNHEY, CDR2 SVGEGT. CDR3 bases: TGTGCCAGCAGTTCCGACCATCAGGGGCCGCCCGGACAGCCCCAGCATTTT. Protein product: CASSSDHQGPPGQPQHF.

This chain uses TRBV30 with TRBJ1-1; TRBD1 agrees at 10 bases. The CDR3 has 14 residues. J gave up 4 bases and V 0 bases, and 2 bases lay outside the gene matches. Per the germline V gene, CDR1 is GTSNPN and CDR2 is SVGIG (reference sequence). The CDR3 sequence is CAWSVGTGVTEAFF. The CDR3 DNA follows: TGTGCCTGGAGTGTGGGGACAGGGGTCACTGAAGCTTTCTTT.

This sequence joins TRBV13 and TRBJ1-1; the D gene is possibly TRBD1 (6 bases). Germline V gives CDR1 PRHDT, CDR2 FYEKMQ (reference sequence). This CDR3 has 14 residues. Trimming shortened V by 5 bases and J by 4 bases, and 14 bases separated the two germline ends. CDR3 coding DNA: TGTGCCAGCAGCCCCCACAGGGACGTCACTGAAGCTTTCTTT. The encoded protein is CASSPHRDVTEAFF.

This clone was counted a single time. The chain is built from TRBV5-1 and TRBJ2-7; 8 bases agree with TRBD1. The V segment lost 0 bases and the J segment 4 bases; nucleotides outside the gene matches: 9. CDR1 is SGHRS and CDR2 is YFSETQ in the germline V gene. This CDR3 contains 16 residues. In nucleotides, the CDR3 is TGCGCCAGCAGCTTGGGGGCAGGACAGGGCAGGTACGAGCAGTACTTC. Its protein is CASSLGAGQGRYEQYF.

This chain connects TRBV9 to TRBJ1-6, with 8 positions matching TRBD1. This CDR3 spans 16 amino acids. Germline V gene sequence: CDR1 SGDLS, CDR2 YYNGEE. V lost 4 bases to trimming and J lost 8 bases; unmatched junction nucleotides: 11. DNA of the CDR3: TGTGCCAGCAGCCCAGGGACAGGACAGTATTATTCACCCCTCCACTTT. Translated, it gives CASSPGTGQYYSPLHF.

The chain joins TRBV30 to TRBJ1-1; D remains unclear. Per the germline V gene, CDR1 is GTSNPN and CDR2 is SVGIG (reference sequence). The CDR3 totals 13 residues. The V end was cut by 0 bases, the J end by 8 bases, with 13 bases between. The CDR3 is CAWSVRDNAEAFF. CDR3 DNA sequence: TGTGCCTGGAGTGTACGGGATAACGCGGAAGCTTTCTTT.

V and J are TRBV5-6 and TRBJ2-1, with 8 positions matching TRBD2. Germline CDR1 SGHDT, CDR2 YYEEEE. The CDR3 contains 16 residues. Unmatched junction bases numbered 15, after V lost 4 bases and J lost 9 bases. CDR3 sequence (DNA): TGTGCCAGCAGCCTCTTAGCGGGGTCTTACAATAGTGAGCAGTTCTTC. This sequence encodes CASSLLAGSYNSEQFF.

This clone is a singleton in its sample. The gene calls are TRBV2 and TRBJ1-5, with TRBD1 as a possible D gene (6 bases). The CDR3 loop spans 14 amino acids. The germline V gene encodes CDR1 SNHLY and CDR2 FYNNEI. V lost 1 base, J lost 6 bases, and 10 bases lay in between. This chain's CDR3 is CASSEEGGGQPQHF. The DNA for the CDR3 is TGTGCCAGCAGTGAAGAAGGGGGTGGTCAGCCCCAGCATTTT.

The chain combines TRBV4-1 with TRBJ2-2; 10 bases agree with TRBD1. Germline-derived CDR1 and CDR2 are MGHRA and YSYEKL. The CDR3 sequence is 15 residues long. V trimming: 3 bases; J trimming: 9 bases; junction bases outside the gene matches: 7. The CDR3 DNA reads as TGCGCCAGCAGCCATCCCGGGACAGGGGCCAGGGAGCTGTTTTTT. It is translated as CASSHPGTGARELFF.

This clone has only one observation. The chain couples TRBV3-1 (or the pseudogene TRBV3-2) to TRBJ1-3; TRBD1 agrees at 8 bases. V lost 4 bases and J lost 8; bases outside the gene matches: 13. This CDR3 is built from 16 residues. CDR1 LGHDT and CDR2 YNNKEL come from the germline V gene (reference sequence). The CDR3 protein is CASSLGQGVGLYTIYF. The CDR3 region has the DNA TGTGCCAGCAGCCTAGGACAGGGAGTCGGTCTTTACACCATATATTTT.

The CDR3 bases are TGTGCCAGCTCACCGAGTTACAGGGGCACCTACGAGCAGTACTTC. Amino acid sequence: CASSPSYRGTYEQYF. The chain has TRBV18 and TRBJ2-7; 7 bases match TRBD1. In germline, CDR1 is KGHSH, CDR2 LQKENI. V gave up 3 bases and J gave up 2 bases; unmatched junction bases: 7. The CDR3 is 15 residues long.